Included here is one TCR beta chain sequence, with context. The data were obtained in a study of blood T cell repertoires in COVID-19. Whole-study context: Italy, Spain and the United States were the sources of the convalescent and acute COVID-19 samples. From T cells, B-cell-depleted T cells, or PBMCs came the material, which was cDNA or gDNA.

The CDR3 sequence is 13 residues long. Trimming stripped 1 base from V and 4 bases from J, with 7 bases between. Per germline, CDR1 MNHEY and CDR2 SMNVEV (reference sequence). In the source study's methods: Researchers report that nucleated cell counts were estimated from reference gene primer amplification. Assay: immunoSEQ multiplex PCR; the TCRdb copy retains only in-frame clones and omits some. V and J calls and clone size come straight from that table; D and trimming were deduced from the DNA. This repertoire shows about 200,000 clones, over 75% found once; its top ten account for less than 7.5%.

Sequences were obtained from peripheral blood. The receptor's source is a middle-aged woman who had recovered from COVID-19. The chain links TRBV27 to TRBJ1-1, with unresolved D. CDR3 sequence (DNA): TGTGCCAGCAGTTTATATAGGAGCACTGAAGCTTTCTTT. Residues: CASSLYRSTEAFF.